This T cell receptor (beta chain) was captured by sequencing in a study of CD8 T cells in ankylosing spondylitis (dated 2017 in TCRdb). About the study as a whole: The study profiled T cell receptor beta repertoires in healthy donors and ankylosing spondylitis patients to find disease-linked TCR variants. The whole study cohort included over 85 healthy donors and 25 ankylosing spondylitis patients. Samples of peripheral blood were taken, and for ankylosing spondylitis patients, synovial fluid was collected as well. The investigation overall reported the following: A TCR beta motif made up of several highly homologous amino acid variants appeared to be characteristic of blood from ankylosing spondylitis patients. Some TCR beta motif variants had previously been reported in synovial fluid and blood of reactive arthritis patients, which suggested common disease-initiation mechanisms. The disease-linked clones showed a CD8+ phenotype and occurred at relatively low frequencies in peripheral blood. According to the report, matched synovial fluid samples from ankylosing spondylitis patients were significantly enriched for the disease-linked clones.

To note about this clonotype: The antigen it binds to is not known. One base away there is no much larger clone; base qualities are not given.

TCRdb shows the sequencer as Illumina HiSeq 2500. Quantitative 5'-RACE with molecular barcodes was used to prepare TCR beta libraries. The authors processed their data as follows. Disease-linked TCR variants were identified with a new computational method built on a probabilistic model of VDJ rearrangement. TCRdb applied fastp at Q25 and MiXCR to the public reads, then kept only in-frame beta chains. Each entry is one CDR3 protein sequence, shown with its most common DNA and genes. The V and J calls were determined by TCRdb, not by the authors. This sample lists about 130,000 distinct CDR3 sequences; around 6.6% were detected once. Clones ranked in the top ten supply around 11% of the sample. V loses 8 bases of germline sequence and J loses 0 bases, and the interval between the two ends is 13 bases. CDR3 length: 15 amino acids, cysteine to phenylalanine. The only DNA kept is the CDR3, 45 bases in frame from the first base. The germline V gene encodes CDR1 SGHAT and CDR2 FQNNGV.

The sample was blood, either unsorted or a sorted T cell fraction (not recorded which). The chain links TRBV11-2 with TRBJ2-2; the best D guess is TRBD1, with 5 bases matching. This receptor was obtained from a female donor with ankylosing spondylitis or in good health (not recorded which). The CDR3: CASPRQISNTGELFF. The DNA reads as follows: TGTGCCAGCCCCAGACAGATATCGAACACCGGGGAGCTGTTTTTT.